This T cell receptor (beta chain) emerged from a study of Ad26.COV2.S vaccination and SARS-CoV-2 variants. Sequencing used immunoSEQ multiplex PCR; TCRdb keeps in-frame clones, though not all of them. The data hold more than 300,000 clones, with roughly 80% observed a single time. Looked up from germline, CDR1 is SGHRS and CDR2 is YFSETQ. Trimming pared 2 bases from V and 5 bases from J, leaving 13 bases between. The CDR3 length is 15 residues. To note about this clone: Antigen unknown.

Study outcomes and limitations: Breadth, reportedly substantial, characterized the spike-specific CD8+ and CD4+ T cell responses after vaccination.

Specified treatment: over 15 received Ad26.COV2.S at low or high dose, single or two shots; 5 received placebo; per-sample allocation not given. Each sample was drawn 63 days after the first injection (of vaccine or placebo). The specimen comprised peripheral blood, sampled in a trial of Ad26.COV2.S vaccine versus placebo. This sequence joins TRBV5-1 and TRBJ2-2; D may be TRBD1 or TRBD2 (6 bases each). The receptor was isolated from a person aged 18-65 years who received the Ad26.COV2.S COVID-19 vaccine or a placebo. The CDR3 DNA reads as TGCGCCAGCAGCTTCGGTAGGGGGGTTACCGGGGAGCTGTTTTTT. Amino acid sequence: CASSFGRGVTGELFF.